Presented here are 32 T cell receptor beta chains from one specimen sequenced in a study of blood T cell repertoires in COVID-19. TCRdb's copy holds only in-frame clones and misses some; the assay was immunoSEQ multiplex PCR. The repertoire holds 110,000 or so clones, with about 90% as singletons. What was sequenced was peripheral blood. The receptors come from a man between 65 and 85 years old who had recovered from COVID-19.

This chain connects TRBV5-1 to TRBJ2-7, with TRBD2 matching over 11 bases. In germline, CDR1 is SGHRS, CDR2 YFSETQ. CDR3 length: 15 residues. J was trimmed by 6 bases and V by 0 bases; bases with no gene match: 5. In DNA, the CDR3 is TGCGCCAGCAGCTTGGCCCTAGCGGGGGGTGGCGAGCAGTACTTC. It encodes CASSLALAGGGEQYF.

A remark on this clone: Other DNA sequences within the sample encode an identical CDR3. The V call is TRBV6-2 or TRBV6-3, the J call TRBJ2-1, with 7 bases matching TRBD1. The CDR3 covers 13 residues. Unmatched junction bases numbered 3, after V lost 6 bases and J lost 4 bases. CDR1 and CDR2 from the germline V gene are MNHEY and SVGEGT. The CDR3 region is CASSEGQYNEQFF. The CDR3 DNA follows: TGTGCCAGCAGCGAGGGACAGTACAATGAGCAGTTCTTC.

In its sample, this clone was seen a few times. The chain joins TRBV7-2 to TRBJ2-7; the D gene is possibly TRBD1 (5 bases). V lost 5 bases to trimming and J lost 3 bases, with 17 bases between them. Germline CDR1 SGHTA, CDR2 FQGNSA. This CDR3 has 15 residues. For the CDR3, the DNA is TGTGCCAGCAGCGCTCAGCAGGGAAGAAACTACGAGCAGTACTTC. Protein product: CASSAQQGRNYEQYF.

The chain combines TRBV28 with TRBJ2-7, with D tentatively TRBD1 (5 bases). This CDR3 contains 15 residues. Between the trimmed V and J ends, which lost 7 bases and 3 bases, there was a span of 19 bases. Looked up from germline, CDR1 is MDHEN and CDR2 is SYDVKM. The chain's CDR3 is CASNSGPGMVYEQYF. CDR3 sequence (DNA): TGTGCCAGCAACTCGGGCCCAGGGATGGTCTACGAGCAGTACTTC.

Notes on this clone: This sequence may be a read error, since a much larger clone differs from it by one base. The chain joins TRBV3-1 (or the pseudogene TRBV3-2) to TRBJ2-7; 9 nucleotides line up with TRBD1. The CDR3 is made up of 14 amino acids. Germline V CDR1 and CDR2: LGHDT, YNNKEL (reference sequence). V lost 6 bases and J lost 0; bases outside the gene matches: 3. CDR3 region: CASRGTGSSYEQYF. The CDR3 bases are TGTGCCAGCAGGGGGACAGGGAGCTCCTACGAGCAGTACTTC.

This chain joins TRBV6-5 and TRBJ1-6; TRBD1 aligns across 9 bases. Germline CDR1 MNHEY, CDR2 SVGAGI. The CDR3 runs to 13 residues. V lost 2 bases to trimming and J lost 10 bases; unmatched junction nucleotides: 0. The CDR3 DNA follows: TGTGCCAGCAGTTACGACAGGGGGTCACCCCTCCACTTT. This gives the protein CASSYDRGSPLHF.

This clone was recorded once. CDR3 region: CASSNSQGAGYGYTF. The DNA for the CDR3 is TGTGCCAGCAGCAACAGCCAGGGGGCCGGCTATGGCTACACCTTC. This rearrangement joins TRBV13 to TRBJ1-2, with TRBD1 matching over 8 bases. The CDR3 is 15 residues long. Germline V lookup: CDR1 PRHDT, CDR2 FYEKMQ (reference sequence). V lost 5 bases and J lost 4; bases outside the gene matches: 9. Together with reference TRBV13 and TRBJ1-2, the CDR3 gives the full variable domain: AAGVIQSPRHLIKEKRETATLKCYPIPRHDTVYWYQQGPGQDPQFLISFYEKMQSDKGSIPDRFSAQQFSDYHSELNMSSLELGDSALYFCASSNSQGAGYGYTFGSGTRLTVV.

The chain combines TRBV7-8 with TRBJ1-2; D unresolved. The CDR3 is 13 residues long. Germline CDR1 and CDR2: SGHVS and FQNEAQ. Trimming removed 2 bases from V and 4 bases from J, with 8 bases in between. CDR3 region: CASSLPGFYGYTF. The CDR3 coding sequence is TGTGCCAGCAGCTTACCGGGGTTCTATGGCTACACCTTC. The variable domain in full, completed from reference TRBV7-8 and TRBJ1-2, reads GAGVSQSPRYKVAKRGQDVALRCDPISGHVSLFWYQQALGQGPEFLTYFQNEAQLDKSGLPSDRFFAERPEGSVSTLKIQRTQQEDSAVYLCASSLPGFYGYTFGSGTRLTVV.

CDR3 coding DNA: TGTGCCAGCAAAGCAGGACAGGCTGCCTACGAGCAGTACTTC. Translation gives CASKAGQAAYEQYF. The rearrangement joins TRBV6-5 to TRBJ2-7; 7 bases align to TRBD1. CDR3 size: 14 residues. Germline lookup yields CDR1 MNHEY and CDR2 SVGAGI. Trimming at V came to 7 bases and at J to 2 bases, leaving 8 bases not matched to a gene.

This clone was seen a handful of times. The rearrangement uses TRBV7-2 and TRBJ2-1; 9 nucleotides agree with TRBD2. This CDR3 is built from 15 residues. The V gene end was trimmed by 1 base and the J gene end by 7 bases; junction bases not matched to a gene: 5. The germline gives CDR1 SGHTA, CDR2 FQGNSA. CDR3 in amino acids: CASSLGAGGKNEQFF. CDR3 in DNA: TGTGCCAGCAGCTTAGGAGCGGGAGGTAAGAATGAGCAGTTCTTC.

The chain combines TRBV4-3 with TRBJ2-3, with 10 nucleotides matching TRBD2. Germline V lookup: CDR1 LGHNA, CDR2 YSLEER. This CDR3 comprises 17 residues. V was clipped by 1 base and J by 1 base; unmatched bases: 5. The CDR3 nucleotides are TGCGCCAGCAGCCAAGGGGCCGGGACTAGCGGCACAGATACGCAGTATTTT. Translation: CASSQGAGTSGTDTQYF.

CDR3 amino acids: CASSPITGVSGYTF. The CDR3 bases are TGTGCCAGCAGCCCGATAACAGGGGTCTCTGGCTACACCTTC. V and J are TRBV7-2 and TRBJ1-2; 7 nucleotides align to TRBD1. This CDR3 is built from 14 residues. The V segment lost 5 bases and the J segment 7 bases; nucleotides outside the gene matches: 10. The V gene's germline CDR1 is SGHTA and CDR2 FQGNSA. Together with reference TRBV7-2 and TRBJ1-2, the CDR3 gives the full variable domain: GAGVSQSPSNKVTEKGKDVELRCDPISGHTALYWYRQSLGQGLEFLIYFQGNSAPDKSGLPSDRFSAERTGGSVSTLTIQRTQQEDSAVYLCASSPITGVSGYTFGSGTRLTVV.

This chain links TRBV27 with TRBJ1-4, with D perhaps TRBD1 (5 bases). The CDR3 covers 14 residues. Looked up from germline, CDR1 is MNHEY and CDR2 is SMNVEV (reference sequence). Between the trimmed V and J ends, which lost 4 bases and 5 bases, there was a span of 11 bases. The CDR3 region has the DNA TGTGCCAGCAGTTGGTCAGGGCCGAATGAAAAACTGTTTTTT. Translated, it gives CASSWSGPNEKLFF.

V usage is TRBV2 and J usage is TRBJ1-6; D possibly corresponds to TRBD1 (5 bases). CDR1 SNHLY and CDR2 FYNNEI come from the germline V gene. The V and J ends lost 4 bases and 8 bases respectively, with 12 bases between them. The CDR3 sequence is 14 residues long. CDR3 in amino acids: CASSVEGRDSPLHF. In nucleotides, the CDR3 is TGTGCCAGCAGTGTAGAGGGGAGGGATTCACCCCTCCACTTT.

The chain recombines TRBV5-4 with TRBJ1-6; 8 bases agree with TRBD1. The CDR3 covers 14 residues. Germline V gives CDR1 SGHNT, CDR2 YYREEE (reference sequence). Unmatched junction bases numbered 6, after V lost 4 bases and J lost 9 bases. The CDR3 reads CASSPDRGSSPLHF. CDR3 nucleotides: TGTGCCAGCAGCCCTGACAGGGGAAGTTCACCCCTCCACTTT.

The chain employs TRBV7-3 and TRBJ2-1; tentatively, D is TRBD2 (6 bases). Per the germline V gene, CDR1 is SGHTA and CDR2 is FQGTGA. Trimming stripped 1 base from V and 10 bases from J, with 11 bases between. This CDR3 has 13 residues. DNA for the CDR3: TGTGCCAGCAGCTTAATTGGGGCGGGGGAGCAGTTCTTC. Its translation: CASSLIGAGEQFF.

Details on this clone: This sample includes further DNA sequences coding for the same CDR3. V is TRBV5-1 and J is TRBJ2-3; TRBD2 might be the D (6 bases). Germline V CDR1 and CDR2: SGHRS, YFSETQ. The length of the CDR3 is 15 residues. The V end was cut by 0 bases, the J end by 0 bases, with 8 bases between. For the CDR3, the DNA is TGCGCCAGCAGCTTGGCGGGACTTAGCACAGATACGCAGTATTTT. Amino acid sequence: CASSLAGLSTDTQYF.

The rearrangement joins TRBV6-5 to TRBJ1-1, with a weak D call TRBD1 (6 bases). The CDR3 runs 15 residues. V lost 2 bases to trimming and J lost 7 bases, with 17 bases between them. Germline V gene data show CDR1 as MNHEY and CDR2 as SVGAGI. The CDR3 DNA reads TGTGCCAGCAGTTACGGGGGAGGGACACGGAGTGAAGCTTTCTTT. Translating it yields CASSYGGGTRSEAFF.

The J gene is TRBJ2-5, the V gene TRBV7-8, with D unclear. V lost 5 bases to trimming and J lost 2 bases, with 6 bases between them. The CDR3 totals 12 residues. Looked up from germline, CDR1 is SGHVS and CDR2 is FQNEAQ. The CDR3 DNA sequence: TGTGCCAGCAGCCCCATTCAAGAGACCCAGTACTTC. Its translation is CASSPIQETQYF.

This clone came up once. V gene TRBV5-1 combines with J gene TRBJ1-6; 7 nucleotides line up with TRBD1. The CDR3 loop spans 18 amino acids. Losses at the gene ends were 0 bases for V and 2 bases for J; bases not matched to a gene: 8. CDR1 is SGHRS, CDR2 YFSETQ, per germline. The CDR3 region is CASSLAGRGLTYNSPLHF. The DNA of the CDR3 is TGCGCCAGCAGCTTGGCCGGGAGGGGGCTAACCTATAATTCACCCCTCCACTTT.

This clone occurred a few times. The chain carries TRBV5-1 and TRBJ2-7, with D possibly matching TRBD2 (5 bases). V was shortened by 0 bases and J by 3 bases, with 10 bases between the two germline ends. Germline V gene lookup returns CDR1 SGHRS and CDR2 YFSETQ. The CDR3 is 14 residues long. CDR3 DNA sequence: TGCGCCAGCAGCTTGGGACTACCCTACTACGAGCAGTACTTC. It translates to CASSLGLPYYEQYF.

The J gene is TRBJ2-4, the V gene TRBV27; perhaps TRBD1 as D (6 bases). CDR1 and CDR2 (germline): MNHEY, SMNVEV (reference sequence). The CDR3 runs 15 residues. V was shortened by 6 bases and J by 1 base, with 13 bases between the two germline ends. This chain's CDR3 is CASSRNRVAKNIQYF. The CDR3, as DNA: TGTGCCAGCAGCCGAAACAGGGTGGCCAAAAACATTCAGTACTTC.

The V and J genes are TRBV3-1 (or the pseudogene TRBV3-2) and TRBJ1-3; D call uncertain. The V gene's germline CDR1 is LGHDT and CDR2 YNNKEL (reference sequence). This CDR3 is 14 amino acids long. V lost 4 bases to trimming and J lost 1 base, with 8 bases between them. The CDR3 coding sequence is TGTGCCAGCAGCCTATCCGTATCTGGAAACACCATATATTTT. Its protein is CASSLSVSGNTIYF.

This chain joins TRBV29-1 and TRBJ1-1; 9 bases are shared with TRBD1. The V gene's germline CDR1 is SQVTM and CDR2 ANQGSEA. The V gene end was trimmed by 4 bases and the J gene end by 4 bases; junction bases not matched to a gene: 4. This CDR3 region has 13 residues. The CDR3 loop is CSVGTGGFTEAFF. The CDR3 DNA sequence: TGCAGCGTTGGAACAGGGGGCTTCACTGAAGCTTTCTTT.

By frequency in the sample, this clone is medium-sized. The chain joins TRBV5-5 to TRBJ1-1; the match to TRBD1 covers 9 bases. The CDR3 is 16 amino acids. CDR1 and CDR2 (germline): SGHKS, YYEKEE (reference sequence). With V trimmed by 3 bases and J by 0 bases, 6 bases remained unmatched. CDR3 loop: CASSYWDRAMNTEAFF. The CDR3 DNA is TGTGCCAGCAGCTATTGGGACAGGGCCATGAACACTGAAGCTTTCTTT.

The chain carries TRBV6-1 and TRBJ2-3; 8 bases agree with TRBD1. There are 16 residues in the CDR3. Germline CDR1 reads MNHNS; CDR2 reads SASEGT. Unmatched junction bases numbered 8, after V lost 1 base and J lost 5 bases. The CDR3 DNA sequence: TGTGCCAGCAGTGAAGTCGGGACAGGCAACGGAGATACGCAGTATTTT. Translating it yields CASSEVGTGNGDTQYF.

The V call is TRBV6-5, the J call TRBJ1-3; TRBD1 is a possible D gene (5 bases). Germline CDR1 MNHEY, CDR2 SVGAGI. CDR3 length: 13 amino acids. V was shortened by 8 bases and J by 0 bases, with 8 bases between the two germline ends. Here the CDR3 reads CASRQISGNTIYF. In DNA, the CDR3 is TGTGCCAGCCGACAGATCTCTGGAAACACCATATATTTT.

V is TRBV5-1 and J is TRBJ2-5, with 9 bases aligning to TRBD1. This CDR3 region has 14 residues. J was trimmed by 4 bases and V by 5 bases; bases with no gene match: 6. The germline V gene has CDR1 SGHRS and CDR2 YFSETQ. The CDR3 DNA reads as TGCGCCAGCAGACTTACGACAGGGGGAGAGACCCAGTACTTC. Residues: CASRLTTGGETQYF. Full variable domain (remainder filled in from reference TRBV5-1 and TRBJ2-5): KAGVTQTPRYLIKTRGQQVTLSCSPISGHRSVSWYQQTPGQGLQFLFEYFSETQRNKGNFPGRFSGRQFSNSRSEMNVSTLELGDSALYLCASRLTTGGETQYFGPGTRLLVL.

The chain recombines TRBV6-6 with TRBJ1-5; the D gene is possibly TRBD1 (6 bases). From germline, CDR1 is MNHNY and CDR2 SVGAGI (reference sequence). Trimming shortened V by 0 bases and J by 5 bases, and 11 bases separated the two germline ends. This CDR3 has 15 amino acids. CDR3 residues: CASSYSRTVDQPQHF. The CDR3 nucleotides read TGTGCCAGCAGTTACTCGCGGACAGTGGATCAGCCCCAGCATTTT.

V and J are TRBV5-1 and TRBJ2-7; tentatively, D is TRBD1 (6 bases). CDR1 is SGHRS and CDR2 is YFSETQ in the germline V gene. Trimming removed 5 bases at V and 3 bases at J, with 12 bases between. This CDR3 spans 13 amino acids. CDR3 region: CASRTTGSYEQYF. In DNA form, the CDR3 reads TGCGCCAGCAGAACTACAGGGAGCTACGAGCAGTACTTC.

The chain links TRBV7-2 to TRBJ2-7; 7 nucleotides line up with TRBD1. In germline, CDR1 is SGHTA, CDR2 FQGNSA. CDR3 length equals 15 residues. The V and J ends lost 8 bases and 0 bases, in that order; junction bases with no gene match: 10. The CDR3 reads CASGKTGYYSYEQYF. The CDR3 nucleotides read TGTGCCAGCGGGAAGACAGGGTATTACTCCTACGAGCAGTACTTC.

V is TRBV5-1 and J is TRBJ1-2, with D uncertain. CDR3 length: 13 residues. Germline loops: CDR1 SGHRS, CDR2 YFSETQ. Trimming shortened V by 0 bases and J by 3 bases, and 6 bases separated the two germline ends. The CDR3 loop is CASSLAGYYGYTF. In DNA, the CDR3 is TGCGCCAGCAGCTTGGCGGGGTACTATGGCTACACCTTC.